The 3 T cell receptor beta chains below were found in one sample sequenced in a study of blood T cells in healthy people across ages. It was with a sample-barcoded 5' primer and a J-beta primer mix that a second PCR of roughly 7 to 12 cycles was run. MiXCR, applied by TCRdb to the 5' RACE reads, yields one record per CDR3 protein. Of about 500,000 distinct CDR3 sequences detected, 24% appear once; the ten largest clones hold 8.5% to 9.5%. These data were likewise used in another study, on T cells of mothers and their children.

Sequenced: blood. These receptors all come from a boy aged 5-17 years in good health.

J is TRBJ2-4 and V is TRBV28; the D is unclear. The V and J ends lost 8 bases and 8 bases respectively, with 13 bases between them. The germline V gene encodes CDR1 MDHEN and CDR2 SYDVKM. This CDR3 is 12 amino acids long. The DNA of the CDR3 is TGTGCCAGCGGCTCCTCGAGAGACATTCAGTACTTC. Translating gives CASGSSRDIQYF.

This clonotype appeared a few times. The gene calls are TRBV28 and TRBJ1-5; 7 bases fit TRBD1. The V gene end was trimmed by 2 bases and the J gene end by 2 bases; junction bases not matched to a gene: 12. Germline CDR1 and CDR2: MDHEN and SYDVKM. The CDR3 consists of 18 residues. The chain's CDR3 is CASSLDRVGYLGNQPQHF. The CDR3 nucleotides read TGTGCCAGCAGTTTAGACAGGGTGGGATATCTGGGCAATCAGCCCCAGCATTTT. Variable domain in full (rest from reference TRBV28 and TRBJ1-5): DVKVTQSSRYLVKRTGEKVFLECVQDMDHENMFWYRQDPGLGLRLIYFSYDVKMKEKGDIPEGYSVSREKKERFSLILESASTNQTSMYLCASSLDRVGYLGNQPQHFGDGTRLSIL.

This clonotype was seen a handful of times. Written as DNA, the CDR3 is TGTGCCAGCAGCTTAGCCCTGACGACAGGGGGCCCCGGCTCTGGGGCCAACGTCCTGACTTTC. Residues: CASSLALTTGGPGSGANVLTF. The chain has TRBV7-9 and TRBJ2-6, with 10 bases aligning to TRBD1. This CDR3 contains 21 residues. Germline-derived CDR1 and CDR2 are SEHNR and FQNEAQ (reference sequence). Unmatched junction bases numbered 11, after V lost 0 bases and J lost 0 bases.